Following are 6 T cell receptor beta chains from one sample sequenced in a study of OX40 agonist ivuxolimab in advanced cancers. Data came from immunoSEQ multiplex PCR; TCRdb stores just in-frame clones and leaves some out. Among approximately 62,000 clones listed, almost 95% were seen once. This specimen was CD4+ or CD8+ T cells sorted from blood, taken in a trial of the OX40 agonist ivuxolimab. These receptors all come from an adult with an advanced solid tumor such as melanoma, head and neck, liver or kidney cancer.

This chain uses TRBV6-5 with TRBJ2-3; D is uncertain. The length of the CDR3 is 13 residues. CDR1 MNHEY and CDR2 SVGAGI come from the germline V gene. DNA of the CDR3: TGTGGCGTCGGGCGGTACTCCACAGATACGCAGTATTTT. The encoded protein is CGVGRYSTDTQYF.

This chain links TRBV11-1 with TRBJ2-5; D remains unclear. Looked up from germline, CDR1 is SGHAT and CDR2 is FQDESV (reference sequence). The CDR3 spans 12 residues. Trimming removed 5 bases from V and 5 bases from J, with 9 bases in between. The CDR3 DNA is TGTGCCAGCAGCCTTACCAGGGAGACCCAGTACTTC. Its protein is CASSLTRETQYF.

J is TRBJ2-5 and V is TRBV9, with a weak D call TRBD2 (7 bases). CDR3 length: 16 residues. Trimming removed 4 bases at V and 3 bases at J, with 19 bases between. Germline loops: CDR1 SGDLS, CDR2 YYNGEE. The chain's CDR3 is CASSPPLWEGEETQYF. The CDR3 region has the DNA TGTGCCAGCAGCCCCCCCCTCTGGGAGGGGGAAGAGACCCAGTACTTC.

This clone was detected only once. J is TRBJ1-5 and V is TRBV7-6; D gene unclear. The V and J ends lost 1 base and 4 bases respectively, with 5 bases between them. This CDR3 comprises 13 residues. Per the germline V gene, CDR1 is SGHVS and CDR2 is FNYEAQ. As DNA, the CDR3 is TGTGCCAGCAGCTTAGGGGAAAATCAGCCCCAGCATTTT. This sequence encodes CASSLGENQPQHF.

The CDR3 here is CASSFRSQTQSSYEQYF. DNA for the CDR3: TGCGCCAGCAGCTTCCGGAGCCAGACCCAAAGCTCCTACGAGCAGTACTTC. This chain joins TRBV5-1 and TRBJ2-7, with D unclear. Per the germline V gene, CDR1 is SGHRS and CDR2 is YFSETQ. CDR3 size: 17 residues. Deletions cut 2 bases from V and 0 bases from J, with 18 bases between.

The chain couples TRBV10-3 to TRBJ2-3; a weak D match, TRBD2 (5 bases). V was shortened by 5 bases and J by 0 bases, with 9 bases between the two germline ends. Germline assignment: CDR1 ENHRY and CDR2 SYGVKD. The CDR3 length is 14 residues. Written as DNA, the CDR3 is TGTGCCATCAGTTTGCGGGCAAGCACAGATACGCAGTATTTT. Translated, it gives CAISLRASTDTQYF.